The clone carrying this T cell receptor beta chain has a count of ten or more. The antigen is not known. Germline CDR1 reads SGHVS; CDR2 reads FNYEAQ. V lost 3 bases, J lost 6 bases, and 3 bases stayed unmatched. The CDR3 consists of 13 residues. This sample stems from a study of T cell repertoires in cytomegalovirus infection. Study details: Public signatures in TCR beta pointed to CMV infection and matching HLA type.

Findings of the study overall: CMV-specific TCR beta clonotypes restricted by HLA-C dominated the ex vivo response.

MiXCR, run by TCRdb on the reads, gives a single entry per CDR3 protein. The sample yields approximately 1,000,000 distinct CDR3 sequences, around 31% seen once. The V call is TRBV7-6, the J call TRBJ1-1; 8 bases map to TRBD1. Sequenced material: cultured CD8+ T cells from PBMCs, taken from culture after CMV antigen stimulation. This clonotype was sampled from a human donor in good health (CMV status not recorded). Some clones in this sample may be carry-over from other donors' samples. As DNA, the CDR3 is TGTGCCAGCAGCTTTTCAGGGGGCCCTGAAGCTTTCTTT. This encodes CASSFSGGPEAFF.